The 5 T cell receptor beta chains in this list originate from one sample, sequenced in a study of blood T cell repertoires in COVID-19. Clones were read by immunoSEQ multiplex PCR, and TCRdb kept only the in-frame ones, dropping some. This table has some 180,000 clones, about three quarters appearing once. Sequencing was done on a sample of peripheral blood. The receptors stem from a woman aged 45-60 years with active or convalescent COVID-19.

This clone was found once. The CDR3 here is CASSLGGSGNTIYF. For the CDR3, the DNA is TGTGCCAGCAGCTTAGGAGGTTCTGGAAACACCATATATTTT. The gene calls are TRBV5-6 and TRBJ1-3; no definite D call. CDR1 is SGHDT, CDR2 YYEEEE, per germline. This CDR3 is 14 amino acids long. Trimming stripped 2 bases from V and 1 base from J, with 7 bases between.

The chain uses TRBV27 and TRBJ1-2, with TRBD1 as a possible D gene (5 bases). Deletions cut 5 bases from V and 4 bases from J, with 14 bases between. Germline V gene lookup returns CDR1 MNHEY and CDR2 SMNVEV (reference sequence). The CDR3 contains 14 residues. This CDR3 reads CASSPRGLSYGYTF. For the CDR3, the DNA is TGTGCCAGCAGTCCTAGGGGACTTTCCTATGGCTACACCTTC.

The CDR3 region is CASSETGLKEQFF. In nucleotides, the CDR3 is TGTGCCAGCAGCGAAACGGGACTGAAAGAGCAGTTCTTC. The chain carries TRBV9 and TRBJ2-1; maybe TRBD2 (6 bases). With 3 bases removed from V and 10 bases from J, the gap between germline ends came to 14 bases. The CDR3 is 13 amino acids. The V gene's germline CDR1 is SGDLS and CDR2 YYNGEE.

This chain links TRBV5-1 with TRBJ2-3, with 9 nucleotides matching TRBD2. The CDR3 consists of 15 residues. The V segment lost 0 bases and the J segment 4 bases; nucleotides outside the gene matches: 3. Germline loops: CDR1 SGHRS, CDR2 YFSETQ. The CDR3: CASSLEASGADTQYF. CDR3 bases: TGCGCCAGCAGCTTGGAAGCTAGCGGGGCAGATACGCAGTATTTT. The complete variable domain, with remaining parts taken from reference TRBV5-1 and TRBJ2-3, reads KAGVTQTPRYLIKTRGQQVTLSCSPISGHRSVSWYQQTPGQGLQFLFEYFSETQRNKGNFPGRFSGRQFSNSRSEMNVSTLELGDSALYLCASSLEASGADTQYFGPGTRLTVL.

V is TRBV6-5 and J is TRBJ1-1; 10 bases match TRBD1. Losses at the gene ends were 4 bases for V and 11 bases for J; bases not matched to a gene: 10. Per the germline V gene, CDR1 is MNHEY and CDR2 is SVGAGI. CDR3 length: 14 residues. CDR3 nucleotide sequence: TGTGCCAGCAGTTCTATTGACAGGGGGCGCAAGGCTTTCTTT. It translates to CASSSIDRGRKAFF.